Described below is a single T cell receptor (beta chain) sequence and its context. These data originate in a study of blood T cell repertoires in COVID-19. In the study's own analysis: Estimation of nucleated cell counts was performed using reference gene primer amplification. TCRdb's copy holds only in-frame clones and misses some; the assay was immunoSEQ multiplex PCR. D and trimming come from the DNA, and the V and J calls and clone size come from that table. The repertoire has over 200,000 clones, around 84% of them found once; the top ten carry less than 20%. The length of the CDR3 is 13 residues. CDR1 and CDR2 (germline): SGHNT, YYREEE (reference sequence). Losses at the gene ends were 4 bases for V and 8 bases for J; bases not matched to a gene: 7.

The chain links TRBV5-4 to TRBJ1-2, with TRBD1 identical over 8 bases. Sequencing was performed on PBMCs or T cells enriched from blood (not recorded which). The TCR was taken from a man aged 18 to 29 who had recovered from COVID-19. CDR3 amino acids: CASSLTGENGYTF. CDR3 sequence (DNA): TGTGCCAGCAGCCTGACAGGGGAGAACGGCTACACCTTC.